The text below deals with one T cell receptor (beta chain). The data were taken from a study of ipilimumab plus nivolumab after autologous stem cell transplantation. Produced via immunoSEQ multiplex PCR; TCRdb's table is partial and in-frame only. This repertoire shows 17,000 or so clones, roughly three quarters found once; its top ten account for roughly 36%. The CDR3 consists of 15 residues. Germline trimming cut 4 bases from V and 4 bases from J; bases unmatched to any gene: 7. The germline CDR1 and CDR2 sequences are MNHEY and SMNVEV (reference sequence). The chain joins TRBV27 to TRBJ1-2; 9 nucleotides match TRBD1. The clonotype was recovered from a male donor with diffuse large B-cell lymphoma. Sequenced material: PBMCs, taken in a trial of ipilimumab plus nivolumab as post-transplant consolidation. DNA for the CDR3: TGTGCCAGCAGTTCCAGAGGGACAGGGACCTATGGCTACACCTTC. Translating gives CASSSRGTGTYGYTF.